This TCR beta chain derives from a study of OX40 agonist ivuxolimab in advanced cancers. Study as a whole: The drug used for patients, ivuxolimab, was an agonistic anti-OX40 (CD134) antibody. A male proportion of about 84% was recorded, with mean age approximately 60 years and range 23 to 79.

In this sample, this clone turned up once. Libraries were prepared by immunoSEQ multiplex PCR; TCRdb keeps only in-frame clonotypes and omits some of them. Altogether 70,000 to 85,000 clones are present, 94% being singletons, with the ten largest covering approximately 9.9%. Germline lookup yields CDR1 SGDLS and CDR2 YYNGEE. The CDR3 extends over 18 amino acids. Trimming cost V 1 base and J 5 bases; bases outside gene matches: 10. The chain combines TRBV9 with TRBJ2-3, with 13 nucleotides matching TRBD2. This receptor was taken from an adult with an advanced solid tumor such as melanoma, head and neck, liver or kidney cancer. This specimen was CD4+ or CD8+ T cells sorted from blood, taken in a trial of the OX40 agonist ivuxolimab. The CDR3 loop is CASSVRLAGGPRGDTQYF. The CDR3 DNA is TGTGCCAGCAGCGTACGACTAGCGGGAGGTCCGAGGGGAGATACGCAGTATTTT. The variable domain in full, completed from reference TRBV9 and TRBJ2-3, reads DSGVTQTPKHLITATGQRVTLRCSPRSGDLSVYWYQQSLDQGLQFLIQYYNGEERAKGNILERFSAQQFPDLHSELNLSSLELGDSALYFCASSVRLAGGPRGDTQYFGPGTRLTVL.